This TCR beta chain was obtained from a study of regulatory T cells in long-lasting Graves disease. For the study at large: Less than 3 months of antithyroid drugs had been taken by newly diagnosed Graves' patients.

Relying on iRepertoire HTBI primers and Arm-PCR of CDR3 regions, the team built TCR beta libraries. TCRdb reprocessed the multiplex PCR reads with MiXCR, giving one entry per CDR3 protein. The data hold 400,000 to 650,000 distinct CDR3 sequences, with approximately 16% observed a single time. This clonotype has just a few counts. Its matching antigen is unknown. Time point: newly diagnosed GD, antithyroid drugs for less than 3 months. PBMC-extracted RNA yielded the TCR library. By American Thyroid Association guidelines, Graves' disease was diagnosed in the cohort. The study's findings and limits: Owing to a sample size that was small, accuracy may have been reduced. Favored gene segments in persistent disease were TRBV28, TRBJ1-2 and TRBJ2-5.

The CDR3 has 15 residues. CDR1 and CDR2 from the germline V gene are SGDLS and YYNGEE. Trimming cost V 0 bases and J 4 bases; bases outside gene matches: 2. The same sample was also studied in work on T cells in Graves' hyperthyroidism and ophthalmopathy.

V and J are TRBV9 and TRBJ2-1; 9 positions agree with TRBD2. The input for sequencing was peripheral blood mononuclear cells (PBMCs), taken at new diagnosis, from a patient treated with antithyroid drugs. This TCR was sampled from a woman in her forties or fifties with Graves disease. CDR3 DNA: TGTGCCAGCAGCGTAGAAACTAGCGGGTACAATGAGCAGTTCTTC. This codes for CASSVETSGYNEQFF. The whole variable domain, remainder taken from reference TRBV9 and TRBJ2-1, is DSGVTQTPKHLITATGQRVTLRCSPRSGDLSVYWYQQSLDQGLQFLIQYYNGEERAKGNILERFSAQQFPDLHSELNLSSLELGDSALYFCASSVETSGYNEQFFGPGTRLTVL.